A selection of T cell receptor beta chains follows, all from one sample in a study of long-term antiretroviral therapy in people with HIV. The repertoire was sequenced with immunoSEQ multiplex PCR; TCRdb's copy has only in-frame clones and lacks some. The table has 15,000 or so clones, 75% to 85% seen once. The starting material was unsorted PBMCs, obtained at the start of antiretroviral therapy. These receptors originate from a man under 40 with HIV. Each CDR3 is given with its conserved first and last residue. Each record gives: clone size, D gene, V gene, J gene, CDR3 DNA, CDR3 protein. A D gene is named only where the DNA matches it firmly. Clone size is not always given. Where it is, it says once, few, many or a class for expanded clones.

size: .; D: .; V: TRBV4-1; J: TRBJ1-2; DNA: TGCGCCAGCAGCCAAACCGGGACGCCTTATGGCTACACCTTC; CDR3: CASSQTGTPYGYTF
size: .; D: TRBD1; V: TRBV10-1; J: TRBJ2-3; DNA: TGCGCCACTGGAAGCGGACAGGGCAACACAGATACGCAGTATTTT; CDR3: CATGSGQGNTDTQYF
size: .; D: .; V: TRBV19; J: TRBJ2-7; DNA: TGTGCCAGTAGTATAGGCACAGGGTCCTACGAGCAGTACTTC; CDR3: CASSIGTGSYEQYF
size: .; D: TRBD2; V: TRBV19; J: TRBJ2-5; DNA: TGTGCCAGTAGTATAGGGGGAGGGTACCAAGAGACCCAGTACTTC; CDR3: CASSIGGGYQETQYF
size: few; D: .; V: TRBV7-9; J: TRBJ1-2; DNA: TGTGCCAGCATGGACAGTTCTAACTATGGCTACACCTTC; CDR3: CASMDSSNYGYTF
size: .; D: TRBD2; V: TRBV10-3; J: TRBJ2-6; DNA: TGTGCCATCAGTGAAGAAGTAGCGGGGGCCATGACTGGGGCCAACGTCCTGACTTTC; CDR3: CAISEEVAGAMTGANVLTF
size: .; D: .; V: TRBV4-3; J: TRBJ1-1; DNA: TGCGCCAGCAGCCAAGTTCAGGGCAACACTGAAGCTTTCTTT; CDR3: CASSQVQGNTEAFF
size: .; D: .; V: TRBV28; J: TRBJ2-3; DNA: TGTGCCAGCGCGAGCACAGATACGCAGTATTTT; CDR3: CASASTDTQYF
size: .; D: TRBD1; V: TRBV30; J: TRBJ1-1; DNA: TGTGCCTGGAAACGACAGGGGAACACTGAAGCTTTCTTT; CDR3: CAWKRQGNTEAFF
size: medium-sized; D: .; V: TRBV6-1; J: TRBJ1-1; DNA: TGTGCCAGCAGTGAAGGGCAGTATATGAACACTGAAGCTTTCTTT; CDR3: CASSEGQYMNTEAFF
size: .; D: .; V: TRBV27; J: TRBJ2-1; DNA: TGTGCCAGCAGTTATGATAGAGGATGGGGCTTTGCGGACTACAATGAGCAGTTCTTC; CDR3: CASSYDRGWGFADYNEQFF
size: .; D: .; V: TRBV7-6; J: TRBJ2-3; DNA: TGTGCCAGCAGCTTACACGCGGGTAGCGGTACGCCACCAGATACGCAGTATTTT; CDR3: CASSLHAGSGTPPDTQYF
size: .; D: TRBD2; V: TRBV14; J: TRBJ2-1; DNA: TGTGCCAGCGGGGAGCCCGGGACTAGCGGCTACAATGAGCAGTTCTTC; CDR3: CASGEPGTSGYNEQFF
size: once; D: .; V: TRBV5-1; J: TRBJ1-1; DNA: TGCGCCAGCAGCTTGGGTGACATGAACACTGAAGCTTTCTTT; CDR3: CASSLGDMNTEAFF
size: .; D: TRBD2; V: TRBV18; J: TRBJ2-7; DNA: TGTGCCAGCTCACCCCCCGGGAGGGGGTCCTCCTACGAGCAGTACTTC; CDR3: CASSPPGRGSSYEQYF
size: .; D: TRBD1; V: TRBV7-8; J: TRBJ2-7; DNA: TGTGCCAGCAGCGCGCGCCGGGACAGTATCTACGAGCAGTACTTC; CDR3: CASSARRDSIYEQYF
size: .; D: .; V: TRBV5-5; J: TRBJ1-2; DNA: TGCGCCAGCAGCCAAGCCGGGAACTATGGCTACACCTTC; CDR3: CASSQAGNYGYTF
size: .; D: .; V: TRBV2; J: TRBJ2-1; DNA: TGTGCCAGCAGAGCAGGATCGGGGGCCAATGAGCAGTTCTTC; CDR3: CASRAGSGANEQFF
size: .; D: TRBD2; V: TRBV7-9; J: TRBJ2-7; DNA: TGTGCCAGCATGGGGTCGGGGACTACTAGCGGGAGGCACGAGCAGTACTTC; CDR3: CASMGSGTTSGRHEQYF
size: .; D: .; V: TRBV7-2; J: TRBJ2-3; DNA: TGTGCCAGCAGCTTCGGACAAAGCACAGATACGCAGTATTTT; CDR3: CASSFGQSTDTQYF
size: .; D: TRBD2; V: TRBV18; J: TRBJ2-1; DNA: TGTGCCAGTTTTAACCCGACTAGCGGTTACAATGAGCAGTTCTTC; CDR3: CASFNPTSGYNEQFF
size: .; D: TRBD2; V: TRBV7-2; J: TRBJ2-3; DNA: TGTGCCAGCAGCTTTAATAGCGGGGGGGCCTCTTCCGATACGCAGTATTTT; CDR3: CASSFNSGGASSDTQYF
size: .; D: TRBD2; V: TRBV5-1; J: TRBJ2-7; DNA: TGCGCCAGCAGCCCGGGACTAGCCCTTCAAATCCCCCACGAGCAGTACTTC; CDR3: CASSPGLALQIPHEQYF
size: .; D: .; V: TRBV5-1; J: TRBJ2-3; DNA: TGCGCCAGCAGCTTGGGGAATTGGGACACAGATACGCAGTATTTT; CDR3: CASSLGNWDTDTQYF
size: .; D: TRBD1; V: TRBV7-9; J: TRBJ2-5; DNA: TGTGCCAGCAGCTTGGGACAGGGCAGGCAGACCCAGTACTTC; CDR3: CASSLGQGRQTQYF
size: once; D: TRBD2; V: TRBV4-1; J: TRBJ2-3; DNA: TGCGCCAGCAGCCAAGACGATCTAGCGGGGGGGCCACGAGAACCAGATACGCAGTATTTT; CDR3: CASSQDDLAGGPREPDTQYF
size: few; D: .; V: TRBV19; J: TRBJ2-4; DNA: TGTGCCAGTAGTACAGCCCGGGGAAACATTCAGTACTTC; CDR3: CASSTARGNIQYF
size: medium-sized; D: TRBD2; V: TRBV10-1; J: TRBJ2-7; DNA: TGCGCCAGCAGTGAGTCGGCAGCGGGAGGGCCCCACGAGCAGTACTTC; CDR3: CASSESAAGGPHEQYF
size: .; D: .; V: TRBV11-1; J: TRBJ1-1; DNA: TGTGCCAGCAGCCCTAGCGGACAGCAAGCTTTCTTT; CDR3: CASSPSGQQAFF
size: .; D: .; V: TRBV7-8; J: TRBJ1-5; DNA: TGTGCCAGCAGCCCCCGGGGGATTGGTATGTATCAGCCCCAGCATTTT; CDR3: CASSPRGIGMYQPQHF
size: .; D: .; V: TRBV5-1; J: TRBJ2-7; DNA: TGCGCCAGCAGCTTGACAGGGAGCTCCTACGAGCAGTACTTC; CDR3: CASSLTGSSYEQYF
size: .; D: TRBD1; V: TRBV5-5; J: TRBJ1-5; DNA: TGTGCCAGCAGCCGGACAGGGGGAAATCAGCCCCAGCATTTT; CDR3: CASSRTGGNQPQHF
size: .; D: TRBD1; V: TRBV28; J: TRBJ2-7; DNA: TGTGCCAGCAGTTTTCCCGGGACAGGGGACAACGAGCAGTACTTC; CDR3: CASSFPGTGDNEQYF